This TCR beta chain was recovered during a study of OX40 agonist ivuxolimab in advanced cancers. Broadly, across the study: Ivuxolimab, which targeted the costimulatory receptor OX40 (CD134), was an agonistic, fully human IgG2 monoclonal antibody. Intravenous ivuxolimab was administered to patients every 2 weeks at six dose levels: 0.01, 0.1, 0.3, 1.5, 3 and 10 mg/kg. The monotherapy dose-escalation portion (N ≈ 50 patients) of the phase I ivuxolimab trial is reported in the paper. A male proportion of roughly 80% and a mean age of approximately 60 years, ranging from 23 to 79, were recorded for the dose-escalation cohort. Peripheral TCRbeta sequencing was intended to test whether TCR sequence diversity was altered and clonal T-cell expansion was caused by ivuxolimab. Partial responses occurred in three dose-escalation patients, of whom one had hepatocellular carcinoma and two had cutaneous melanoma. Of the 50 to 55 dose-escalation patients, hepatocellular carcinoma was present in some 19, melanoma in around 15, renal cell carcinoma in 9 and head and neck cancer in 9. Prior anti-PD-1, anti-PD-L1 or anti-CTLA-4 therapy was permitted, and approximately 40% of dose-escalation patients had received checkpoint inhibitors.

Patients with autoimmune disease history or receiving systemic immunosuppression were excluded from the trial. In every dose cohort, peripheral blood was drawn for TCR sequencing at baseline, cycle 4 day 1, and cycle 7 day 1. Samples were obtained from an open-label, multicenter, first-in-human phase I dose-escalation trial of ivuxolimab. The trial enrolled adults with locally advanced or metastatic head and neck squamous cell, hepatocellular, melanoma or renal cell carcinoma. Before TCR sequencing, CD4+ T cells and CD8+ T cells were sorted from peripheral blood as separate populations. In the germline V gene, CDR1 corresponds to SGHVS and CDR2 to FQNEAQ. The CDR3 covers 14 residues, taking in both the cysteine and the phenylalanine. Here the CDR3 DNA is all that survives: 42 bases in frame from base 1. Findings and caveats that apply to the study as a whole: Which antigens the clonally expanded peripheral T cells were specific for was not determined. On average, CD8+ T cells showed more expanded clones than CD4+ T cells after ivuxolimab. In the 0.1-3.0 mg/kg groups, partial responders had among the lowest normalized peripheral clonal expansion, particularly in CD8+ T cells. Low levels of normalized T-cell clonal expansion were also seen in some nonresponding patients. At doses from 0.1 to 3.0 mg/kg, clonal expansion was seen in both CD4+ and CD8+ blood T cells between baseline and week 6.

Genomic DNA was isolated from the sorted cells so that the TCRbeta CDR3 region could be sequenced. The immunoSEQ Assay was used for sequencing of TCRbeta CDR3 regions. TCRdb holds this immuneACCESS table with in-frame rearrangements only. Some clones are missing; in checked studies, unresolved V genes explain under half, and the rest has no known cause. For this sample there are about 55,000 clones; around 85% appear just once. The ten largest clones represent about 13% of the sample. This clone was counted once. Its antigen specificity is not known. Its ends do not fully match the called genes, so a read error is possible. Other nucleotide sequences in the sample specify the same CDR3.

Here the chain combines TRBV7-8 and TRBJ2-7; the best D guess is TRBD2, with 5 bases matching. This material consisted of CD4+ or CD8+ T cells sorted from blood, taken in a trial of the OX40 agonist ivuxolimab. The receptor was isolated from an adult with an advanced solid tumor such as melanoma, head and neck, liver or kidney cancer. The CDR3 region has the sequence CASSLANSPYEQYF. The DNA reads TGTGCCAGCAGCCTAGCTAACTCGCCCTACGAGCAGTACTTC.